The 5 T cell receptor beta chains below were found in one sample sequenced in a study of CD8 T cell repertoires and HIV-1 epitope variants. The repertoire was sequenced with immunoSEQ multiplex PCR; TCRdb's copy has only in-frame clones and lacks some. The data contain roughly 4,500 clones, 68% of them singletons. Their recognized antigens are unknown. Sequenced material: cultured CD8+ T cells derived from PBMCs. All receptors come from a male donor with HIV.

The CDR3 reads CAISEPGEVEQYF. The CDR3 bases are TGTGCCATCAGTGAACCCGGGGAGGTCGAGCAGTACTTC. The chain carries TRBV10-3 and TRBJ2-7; D may be TRBD2 (6 bases). The CDR3 loop spans 13 amino acids. Trimming removed 3 bases at V and 6 bases at J, with 12 bases between. In germline, CDR1 is ENHRY, CDR2 SYGVKD.

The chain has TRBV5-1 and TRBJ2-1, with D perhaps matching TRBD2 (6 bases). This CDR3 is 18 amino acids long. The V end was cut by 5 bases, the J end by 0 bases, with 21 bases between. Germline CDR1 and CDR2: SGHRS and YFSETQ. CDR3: CASSSLDLAISSYNEQFF. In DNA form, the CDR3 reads TGCGCCAGCAGTTCCCTCGACCTAGCGATTAGCTCCTACAATGAGCAGTTCTTC.

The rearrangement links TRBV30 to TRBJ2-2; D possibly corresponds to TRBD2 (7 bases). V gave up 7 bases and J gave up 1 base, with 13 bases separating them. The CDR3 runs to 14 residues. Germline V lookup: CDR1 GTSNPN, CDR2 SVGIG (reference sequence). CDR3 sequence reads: CASGGGLNTGELFF. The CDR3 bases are TGTGCCTCGGGCGGGGGCCTGAACACCGGGGAGCTGTTTTTT.

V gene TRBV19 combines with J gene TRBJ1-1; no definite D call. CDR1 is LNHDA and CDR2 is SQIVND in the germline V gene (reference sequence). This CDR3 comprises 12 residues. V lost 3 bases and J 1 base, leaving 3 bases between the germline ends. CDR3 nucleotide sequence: TGTGCCAGTAGTATCCCGAACACTGAAGCTTTCTTT. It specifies CASSIPNTEAFF.

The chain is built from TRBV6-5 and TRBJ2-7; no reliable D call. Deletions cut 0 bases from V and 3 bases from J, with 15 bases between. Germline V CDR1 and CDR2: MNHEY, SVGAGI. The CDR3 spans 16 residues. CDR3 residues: CASSYSYREWVYEQYF. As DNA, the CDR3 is TGTGCCAGCAGTTACTCCTACCGAGAATGGGTCTACGAGCAGTACTTC.